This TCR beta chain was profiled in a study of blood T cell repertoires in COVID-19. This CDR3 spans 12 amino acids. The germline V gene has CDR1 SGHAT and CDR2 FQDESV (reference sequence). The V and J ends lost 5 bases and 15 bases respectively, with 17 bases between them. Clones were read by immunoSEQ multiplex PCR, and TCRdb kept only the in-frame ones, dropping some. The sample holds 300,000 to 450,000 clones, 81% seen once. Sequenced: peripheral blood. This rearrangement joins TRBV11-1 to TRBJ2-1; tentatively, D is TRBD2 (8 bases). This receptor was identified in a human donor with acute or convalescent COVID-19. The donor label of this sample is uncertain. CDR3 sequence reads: CASSRTGGRPFF. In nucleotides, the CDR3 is TGTGCCAGCAGCCGGACAGGCGGGAGGCCGTTCTTC.